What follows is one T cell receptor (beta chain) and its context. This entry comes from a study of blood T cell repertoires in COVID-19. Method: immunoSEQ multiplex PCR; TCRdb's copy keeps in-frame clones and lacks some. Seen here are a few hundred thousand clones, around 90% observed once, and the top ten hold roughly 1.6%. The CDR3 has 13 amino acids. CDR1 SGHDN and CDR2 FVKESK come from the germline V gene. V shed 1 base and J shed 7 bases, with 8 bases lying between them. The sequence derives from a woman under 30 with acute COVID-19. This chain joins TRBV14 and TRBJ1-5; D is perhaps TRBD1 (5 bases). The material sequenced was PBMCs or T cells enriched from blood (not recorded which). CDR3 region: CASSQGQYQPQHF. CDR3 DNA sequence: TGTGCCAGCAGCCAAGGACAGTACCAGCCCCAGCATTTT.